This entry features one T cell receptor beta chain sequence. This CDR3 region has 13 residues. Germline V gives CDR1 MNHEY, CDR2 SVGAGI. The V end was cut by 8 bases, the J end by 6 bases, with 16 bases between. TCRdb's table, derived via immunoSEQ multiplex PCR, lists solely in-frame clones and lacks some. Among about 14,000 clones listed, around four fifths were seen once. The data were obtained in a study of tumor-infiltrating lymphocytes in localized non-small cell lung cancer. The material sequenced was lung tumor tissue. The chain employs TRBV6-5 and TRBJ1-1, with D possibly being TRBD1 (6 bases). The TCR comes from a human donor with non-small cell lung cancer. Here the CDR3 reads CASLGGRASEAFF. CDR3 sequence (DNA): TGTGCCAGCCTTGGGGGGCGGGCTTCTGAAGCTTTCTTT.